Shown below are 21 T cell receptor beta chains from a single sample sequenced in a study of T cell responses to AZD1222 COVID-19 vaccine (dated by TCRdb to the early 2020s). The library was prepared using the immunoSEQ multiplex PCR assay. In its TCRdb copy, this immuneACCESS table keeps in-frame sequences only and misses some clones. Where compared with another copy, unresolved V genes explain less than half of these, and the others have no known cause. This sample has 80,000 to 100,000 clones in its table, and 80% to 90% of those were observed once. Clones ranked in the top ten supply 5% to 7.5% of the sample. The time point label, read with the paper, signifies: baseline before first vaccination. The sequences come from peripheral blood, collected on day 0 of AZD1222 vaccination. The receptors stem from an adult in good health.

Only one count was recorded for this clone. The rearrangement links TRBV5-1 to TRBJ2-7, with unresolved D. Germline V CDR1 and CDR2: SGHRS, YFSETQ. Trimming cost V 0 bases and J 7 bases, with 11 bases left between them. The length of the CDR3 is 13 residues. CDR3: CASSLGSVGEQYF. CDR3 DNA sequence: TGCGCCAGCAGCTTGGGCAGTGTGGGGGAGCAGTACTTC.

The chain combines TRBV4-1 with TRBJ2-3, with D tentatively TRBD2 (5 bases). Germline values: CDR1 MGHRA, CDR2 YSYEKL. The V end was cut by 1 base, the J end by 2 bases, with 16 bases between. This CDR3 is built from 17 residues. The CDR3 DNA follows: TGCGCCAGCAGCCAAGGTGGCGGGCCAAAACACACAGATACGCAGTATTTT. Encoded protein: CASSQGGGPKHTDTQYF.

This chain joins TRBV30 and TRBJ1-5; 8 nucleotides line up with TRBD1. The CDR3 has 13 amino acids. J gave up 4 bases and V 1 base, and 0 bases lay outside the gene matches. In germline, CDR1 is GTSNPN, CDR2 SVGIG (reference sequence). The CDR3: CAWSGTGNQPQHF. In DNA form, the CDR3 reads TGTGCCTGGAGTGGGACAGGGAATCAGCCCCAGCATTTT.

This chain connects TRBV2 to TRBJ1-5; D perhaps matches TRBD1 (5 bases). Germline assignment: CDR1 SNHLY and CDR2 FYNNEI. The CDR3 contains 15 residues. V lost 8 bases to trimming and J lost 7 bases, with 21 bases between them. DNA for the CDR3: TGTGCCAGCGCCTTTGGGACTGTCGACAAACAGCCCCAGCATTTT. Its protein product is CASAFGTVDKQPQHF.

This chain uses TRBV5-1 with TRBJ2-3; 7 bases align to TRBD2. The germline gives CDR1 SGHRS, CDR2 YFSETQ. This CDR3 spans 15 amino acids. J lost 0 bases, V lost 2 bases, and 3 bases had no gene match. The CDR3: CASSFAGESTDTQYF. The CDR3 DNA sequence: TGCGCCAGCAGCTTCGCGGGGGAGAGCACAGATACGCAGTATTTT.

The chain joins TRBV30 to TRBJ1-1, with 9 bases aligning to TRBD1. CDR1 and CDR2 (germline): GTSNPN, SVGIG (reference sequence). CDR3 length equals 11 residues. V lost 4 bases to trimming and J lost 12 bases; unmatched junction nucleotides: 6. The CDR3: CAWTRDRDTFF. In DNA, the CDR3 is TGTGCCTGGACTCGGGACAGGGATACTTTCTTT.

The chain carries TRBV6-5 and TRBJ2-7; TRBD2 agrees at 9 bases. CDR3 length: 14 amino acids. J gave up 3 bases and V 5 bases, and 5 bases lay outside the gene matches. CDR1 MNHEY and CDR2 SVGAGI come from the germline V gene. The CDR3 loop reads CASSRASGIYEQYF. The CDR3 nucleotides are TGTGCCAGCAGTAGGGCTAGCGGGATCTACGAGCAGTACTTC.

This chain connects TRBV6-6 to TRBJ1-3; D gene unclear. This CDR3 is built from 13 residues. The germline gives CDR1 MNHNY, CDR2 SVGAGI (reference sequence). The V gene lost 7 bases and the J gene lost 0 bases, with 7 bases spanning the gap. The CDR3 DNA reads TGTGCCAGCAAGACAAACTCTGGAAACACCATATATTTT. As protein: CASKTNSGNTIYF.

The V gene is TRBV7-5, the J gene TRBJ1-1; the table assigns TRBD1, which was not confirmed against the DNA. TRBV7-5 represents a pseudogene. The CDR3 has 13 residues. Here the CDR3 DNA reads TGTGCCAGAAGCTTATACAGGGGCACTGAAGCTTTCTTT. Protein: CARSLYRGTEAFF.

This clone has a handful of counts. This sequence joins TRBV7-9 and TRBJ1-1; D remains unclear. V was trimmed by 1 base and J by 6 bases, leaving 12 bases between them. The CDR3 totals 14 residues. The germline gives CDR1 SEHNR, CDR2 FQNEAQ (reference sequence). The CDR3 region has the DNA TGTGCCAGCAGCTTAGAAGGTCGGGCGCCTGAAGCTTTCTTT. This sequence encodes CASSLEGRAPEAFF. The variable domain in full, with the rest retrieved from reference TRBV7-9 and TRBJ1-1, is DTGVSQNPRHKITKRGQNVTFRCDPISEHNRLYWYRQTLGQGPEFLTYFQNEAQLEKSRLLSDRFSAERPKGSFSTLEIQRTEQGDSAMYLCASSLEGRAPEAFFGQGTRLTVV.

The rearrangement links TRBV5-6 to TRBJ1-4; D is possibly TRBD1 (5 bases). Germline loops: CDR1 SGHDT, CDR2 YYEEEE. CDR3 length: 18 amino acids. Trimming removed 2 bases at V and 0 bases at J, with 17 bases between. CDR3 region: CASSFGGPGHATNEKLFF. CDR3 DNA: TGTGCCAGCAGCTTCGGGGGTCCAGGCCATGCAACTAATGAAAAACTGTTTTTT.

The J gene is TRBJ2-3, the V gene TRBV7-8, with D unresolved. The CDR3 is 16 amino acids. Between the trimmed V and J ends, which lost 1 base and 4 bases, there was a span of 15 bases. Germline lookup yields CDR1 SGHVS and CDR2 FQNEAQ. Here the CDR3 reads CASSLGPNPPADTQYF. The CDR3 bases are TGTGCCAGCAGCTTAGGACCTAACCCGCCAGCAGATACGCAGTATTTT.

DNA for the CDR3: TGTGCCAGCAGCCAAGATTGGGTGGTGGCTTTCTTT. This translates into CASSQDWVVAFF. This rearrangement joins TRBV3-1 (or the pseudogene TRBV3-2) to TRBJ1-1; D is unresolved. The germline V and J ends were trimmed by 0 bases and 11 bases, with 10 bases remaining between them. Germline CDR1 is LGHDT and CDR2 is YNNKEL (reference sequence). This CDR3 has 12 residues.

The gene calls are TRBV2 and TRBJ1-5, with D tentatively TRBD1 (5 bases). Germline CDR1 and CDR2: SNHLY and FYNNEI. The CDR3 is 13 amino acids. The germline V and J ends were trimmed by 7 bases and 0 bases, with 7 bases remaining between them. The CDR3 region has the DNA TGTGCCAGCAAAGGGGATAGCAATCAGCCCCAGCATTTT. Translated, it gives CASKGDSNQPQHF.

This clone was counted only a few times. This chain uses TRBV29-1 with TRBJ1-2; no clear D gene. V was pared by 4 bases and J by 6 bases, with 18 bases between. The germline gives CDR1 SQVTM, CDR2 ANQGSEA. The CDR3 length is 14 residues. The CDR3 spells CSVGGSAQRHGYTF. CDR3 DNA sequence: TGCAGCGTTGGAGGGTCGGCGCAGCGGCATGGCTACACCTTC.

The chain is built from TRBV18 and TRBJ1-2; possibly TRBD1 for D (6 bases). V lost 3 bases, J lost 6 bases, and 20 bases lay in between. Germline V gene sequence: CDR1 KGHSH, CDR2 LQKENI. This CDR3 spans 16 amino acids. The CDR3 reads CASSPITGPLSNGYTF. CDR3 DNA: TGTGCCAGCTCACCTATTACAGGGCCGTTATCAAATGGCTACACCTTC.

The chain links TRBV19 to TRBJ2-3; the match to TRBD2 covers 12 bases. Trimming took 3 bases from V and 6 from J; bases not matched to a gene: 4. CDR1 is LNHDA, CDR2 SQIVND, per germline (reference sequence). The CDR3 runs to 15 residues. CDR3 sequence: CASSIRLAGADTQYF. In DNA form, the CDR3 reads TGTGCCAGTAGTATTCGACTAGCGGGAGCTGATACGCAGTATTTT.

This clone came up a few times. The J gene is TRBJ1-6, the V gene TRBV27, with 7 bases fitting TRBD1. The germline CDR1 and CDR2 sequences are MNHEY and SMNVEV (reference sequence). Trimming at V came to 6 bases and at J to 8 bases, leaving 7 bases not matched to a gene. The CDR3 sequence is 14 residues long. The DNA for the CDR3 is TGTGCCAGCAGACCCGGGACAGAGCATTCACCCCTCCACTTT. It codes for CASRPGTEHSPLHF.

The V and J genes are TRBV15 and TRBJ1-1, with 11 bases fitting TRBD1. CDR3 length equals 16 residues. With V trimmed by 2 bases and J by 4 bases, 6 bases remained unmatched. Germline V gene lookup returns CDR1 LNHNV and CDR2 YYDKDF (reference sequence). DNA of the CDR3: TGTGCCACCAGCAGACGATCCGGGACAGGGGGCACTGAAGCTTTCTTT. It yields the protein CATSRRSGTGGTEAFF.

This chain links TRBV6-5 with TRBJ1-6, with a tentative D call TRBD1 (5 bases). V shed 0 bases and J shed 6 bases, with 12 bases lying between them. The CDR3 is made up of 16 amino acids. Looked up from germline, CDR1 is MNHEY and CDR2 is SVGAGI. The CDR3 bases are TGTGCCAGCAGTTACTCGTTAGGAGGGACTAATTCACCCCTCCACTTT. Its protein is CASSYSLGGTNSPLHF.

The chain is built from TRBV7-2 and TRBJ2-1; tentative D call: TRBD1 (7 bases). CDR1 is SGHTA, CDR2 FQGNSA, per germline. Trimming cost V 7 bases and J 10 bases, with 17 bases left between them. This CDR3 is 13 amino acids long. In DNA form, the CDR3 reads TGTGCCAGCAACACGCAGGGGGGAAGGGAGCAGTTCTTC. It codes for CASNTQGGREQFF.